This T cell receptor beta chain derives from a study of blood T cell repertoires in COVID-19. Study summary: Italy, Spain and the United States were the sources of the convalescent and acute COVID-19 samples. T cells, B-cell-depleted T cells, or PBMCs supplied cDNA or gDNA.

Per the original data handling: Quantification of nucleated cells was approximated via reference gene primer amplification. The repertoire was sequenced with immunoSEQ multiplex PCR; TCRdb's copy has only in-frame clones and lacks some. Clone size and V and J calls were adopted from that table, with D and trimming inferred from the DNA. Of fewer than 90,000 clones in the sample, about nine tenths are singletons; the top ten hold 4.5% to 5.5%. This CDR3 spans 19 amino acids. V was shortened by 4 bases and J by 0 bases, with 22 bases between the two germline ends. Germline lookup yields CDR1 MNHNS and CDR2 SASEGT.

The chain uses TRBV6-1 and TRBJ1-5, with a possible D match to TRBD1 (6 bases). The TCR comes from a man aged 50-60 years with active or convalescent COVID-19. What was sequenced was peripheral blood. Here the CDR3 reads CASSVLQGPNRDSNQPQHF. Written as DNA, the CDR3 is TGTGCCAGCAGTGTCCTGCAGGGGCCGAATCGGGATAGCAATCAGCCCCAGCATTTT.